The T cell receptor beta chain under discussion was sequenced for a study of Ad26.COV2.S vaccination and SARS-CoV-2 variants. Sample treatment: some 19 received Ad26.COV2.S at low or high dose, single or two shots; several received placebo; per-sample allocation not given. Sampling happened 63 days after the first vaccine or placebo injection. CDR1 and CDR2 from the germline V gene are SGHRS and YFSETQ. The CDR3 spans 14 residues. The V end was cut by 0 bases, the J end by 0 bases, with 7 bases between. Sequenced by immunoSEQ multiplex PCR; TCRdb stores in-frame clones only, minus some. The table has roughly 300,000 clones, around 90% seen once.

The source is a person between 18 and 65 years old who received the Ad26.COV2.S COVID-19 vaccine or a placebo. This sample comprised peripheral blood, obtained in a trial of Ad26.COV2.S vaccine versus placebo. The gene calls are TRBV5-1 and TRBJ2-7, with D uncertain. The CDR3 DNA reads TGCGCCAGCAGCTTGGGGGTAGGCTCCTACGAGCAGTACTTC. It encodes CASSLGVGSYEQYF.